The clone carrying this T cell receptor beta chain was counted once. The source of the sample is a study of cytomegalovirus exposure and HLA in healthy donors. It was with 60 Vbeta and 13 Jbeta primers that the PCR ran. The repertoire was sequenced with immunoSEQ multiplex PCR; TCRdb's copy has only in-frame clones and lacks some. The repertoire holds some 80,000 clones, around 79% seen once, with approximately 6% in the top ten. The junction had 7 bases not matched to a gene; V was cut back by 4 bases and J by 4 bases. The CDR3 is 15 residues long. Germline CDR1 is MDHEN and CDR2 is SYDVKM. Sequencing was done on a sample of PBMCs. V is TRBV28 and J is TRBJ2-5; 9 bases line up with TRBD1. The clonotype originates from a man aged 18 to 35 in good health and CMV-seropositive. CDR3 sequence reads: CASSSGTGRGETQYF. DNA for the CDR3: TGTGCCAGCAGTTCCGGGACAGGGCGCGGAGAGACCCAGTACTTC. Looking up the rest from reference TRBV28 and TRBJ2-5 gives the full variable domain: DVKVTQSSRYLVKRTGEKVFLECVQDMDHENMFWYRQDPGLGLRLIYFSYDVKMKEKGDIPEGYSVSREKKERFSLILESASTNQTSMYLCASSSGTGRGETQYFGPGTRLLVL.